This entry lists 6 T cell receptor beta chains sequenced from one sample in a study of shared clonotypes between healthy human individuals. Clones were read by immunoSEQ multiplex PCR, and TCRdb kept only the in-frame ones, dropping some. The sample yields around 2.5 million clones, under 95% seen once. Input material: naive CD4+ T cells from PBMCs. Subset specified: CD45RA+ positively selected. The receptors originated from a man younger than 30 in good health. Some clones in this sample may be carry-over from other donors' samples.

This chain connects TRBV7-9 to TRBJ1-4; D is uncertain. CDR3 size: 12 residues. V lost 5 bases and J lost 6, with 7 bases in between. Germline values: CDR1 SEHNR, CDR2 FQNEAQ (reference sequence). CDR3 nucleotides: TGTGCCAGCAGCGCCCTGTATGAAAAACTGTTTTTT. Translating it yields CASSALYEKLFF.

The chain employs TRBV18 and TRBJ2-7, with D unresolved. The CDR3 totals 15 residues. Germline V gives CDR1 KGHSH, CDR2 LQKENI. The V end was cut by 3 bases, the J end by 0 bases, with 12 bases between. The CDR3 loop is CASSPNRAPSYEQYF. The CDR3 DNA reads as TGTGCCAGCTCACCCAACCGGGCCCCCTCCTACGAGCAGTACTTC.

Concerning this clone: Within the sample, other DNA sequences also encode this same CDR3. This chain joins TRBV6-1 and TRBJ2-7, with no clear D. The CDR3 is made up of 13 amino acids. Trimming left V 9 bases short and J 1 base short, with 13 bases between. Germline V CDR1 and CDR2: MNHNS, SASEGT. CDR3: CASRAPSSYEQYF. In DNA, the CDR3 is TGTGCCAGTCGAGCACCATCTTCCTACGAGCAGTACTTC.

Regarding this clone: The same CDR3 is also encoded by other DNA sequences in this sample. This CDR3 is CSAPRNYGYTF. For the CDR3, the DNA is TGCAGTGCTCCCCGGAACTATGGCTACACCTTC. The chain couples TRBV20-1 to TRBJ1-2; D gene ambiguous. This CDR3 has 11 residues. V lost 5 bases and J 2 bases, leaving 6 bases between the germline ends. Germline V gene sequence: CDR1 DFQATT, CDR2 SNEGSKA (reference sequence).

The chain is built from TRBV28 and TRBJ1-3; TRBD1 matches 7 bases. CDR1 is MDHEN, CDR2 SYDVKM, per germline. The CDR3 covers 15 residues. V shed 5 bases and J 1 base; nucleotides not matched to a gene: 5. The CDR3 loop is CASSPTTGSGNTIYF. The CDR3 coding sequence is TGTGCCAGCAGTCCAACGACAGGGTCTGGAAACACCATATATTTT.

This clone was recorded only once. This chain joins TRBV19 and TRBJ2-2; 8 bases line up with TRBD1. The CDR3 loop spans 13 amino acids. Trimming at V came to 10 bases and at J to 6 bases, leaving 7 bases not matched to a gene. Germline V gives CDR1 LNHDA, CDR2 SQIVND (reference sequence). CDR3: CATPDRGSGELFF. The CDR3 coding sequence is TGTGCCACCCCAGACAGGGGCTCCGGGGAGCTGTTTTTT.